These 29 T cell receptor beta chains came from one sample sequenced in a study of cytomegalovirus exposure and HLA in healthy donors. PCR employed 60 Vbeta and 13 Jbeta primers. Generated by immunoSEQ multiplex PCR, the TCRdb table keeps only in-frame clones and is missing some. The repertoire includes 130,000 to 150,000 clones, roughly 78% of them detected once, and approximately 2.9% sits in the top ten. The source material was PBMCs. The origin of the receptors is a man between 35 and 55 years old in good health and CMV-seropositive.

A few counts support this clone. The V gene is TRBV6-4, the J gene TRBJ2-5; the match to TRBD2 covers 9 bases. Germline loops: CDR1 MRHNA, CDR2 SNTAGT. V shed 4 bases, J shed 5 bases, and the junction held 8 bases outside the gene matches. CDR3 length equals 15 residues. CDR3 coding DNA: TGTGCCAGCAGTGTTAATAGCGGGAGTGGGGAGACCCAGTACTTC. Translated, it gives CASSVNSGSGETQYF.

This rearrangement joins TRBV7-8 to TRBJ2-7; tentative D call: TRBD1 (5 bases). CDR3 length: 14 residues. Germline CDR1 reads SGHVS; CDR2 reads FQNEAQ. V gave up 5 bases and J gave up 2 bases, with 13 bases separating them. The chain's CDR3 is CASSLPSRAYEQYF. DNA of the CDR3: TGTGCCAGCAGCCTCCCCAGCAGGGCCTACGAGCAGTACTTC.

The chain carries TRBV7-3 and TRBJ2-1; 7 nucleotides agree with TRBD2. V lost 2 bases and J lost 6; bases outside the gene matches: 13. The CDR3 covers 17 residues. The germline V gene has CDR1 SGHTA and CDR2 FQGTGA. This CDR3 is CASSLRPAGAGFNEQFF. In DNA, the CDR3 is TGTGCCAGCAGCTTACGTCCCGCGGGAGCAGGATTCAATGAGCAGTTCTTC.

The CDR3 nucleotides read TGTGCCAGTAACCAGTTCCGCAATCAGCCCCAGCATTTT. Encoded protein: CASNQFRNQPQHF. V gene TRBV19 combines with J gene TRBJ1-5; D call uncertain. The germline V gene encodes CDR1 LNHDA and CDR2 SQIVND (reference sequence). CDR3 size: 13 residues. The V gene lost 7 bases and the J gene lost 2 bases, with 9 bases spanning the gap.

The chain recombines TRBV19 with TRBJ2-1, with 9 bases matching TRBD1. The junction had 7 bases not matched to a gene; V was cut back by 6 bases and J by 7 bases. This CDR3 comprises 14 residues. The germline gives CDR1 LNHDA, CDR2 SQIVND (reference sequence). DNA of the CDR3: TGTGCCAGTAGCCGGGACAGGGAAAAGAATGAGCAGTTCTTC. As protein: CASSRDREKNEQFF.

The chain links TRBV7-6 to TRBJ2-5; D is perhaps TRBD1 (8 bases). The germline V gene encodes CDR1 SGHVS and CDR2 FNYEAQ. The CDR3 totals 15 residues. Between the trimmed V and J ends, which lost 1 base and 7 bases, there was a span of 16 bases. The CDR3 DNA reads TGTGCCAGCAGCTTAGGGACAGGGAGGGGGGCGACCCAGTACTTC. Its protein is CASSLGTGRGATQYF.

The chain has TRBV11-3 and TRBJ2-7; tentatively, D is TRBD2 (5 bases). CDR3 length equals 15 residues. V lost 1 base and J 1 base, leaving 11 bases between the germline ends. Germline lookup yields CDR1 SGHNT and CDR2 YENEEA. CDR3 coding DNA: TGTGCCAGCAGCTTAGGTTCCGGGGTTTCCTACGAGCAGTACTTC. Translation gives CASSLGSGVSYEQYF.

The CDR3 reads CASSQEEVVSPLHF. CDR3 DNA: TGCGCCAGCAGCCAAGAGGAGGTCGTATCACCCCTCCACTTT. The chain uses TRBV4-1 and TRBJ1-6; unclear D gene. Germline lookup yields CDR1 MGHRA and CDR2 YSYEKL. CDR3 length equals 14 residues. V was pared by 0 bases and J by 10 bases, with 10 bases between.

CDR3 protein: CASSQRLAGGTGELFF. In nucleotides, the CDR3 is TGTGCCAGCAGCCAACGACTAGCGGGAGGGACCGGGGAGCTGTTTTTT. V is TRBV14 and J is TRBJ2-2, with TRBD2 identical over 14 bases. After removal of 2 bases from V and 5 bases from J, the junction contained 1 base not matched to a gene. Germline V CDR1 and CDR2: SGHDN, FVKESK. The CDR3 length is 16 residues.

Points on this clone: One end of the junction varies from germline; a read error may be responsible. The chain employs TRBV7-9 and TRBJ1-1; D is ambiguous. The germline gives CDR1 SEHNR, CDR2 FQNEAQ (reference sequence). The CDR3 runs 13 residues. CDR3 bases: TGTTCCAGCAGCTCTCAGGAGAACACTGAAGCTTTCTTT. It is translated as CSSSSQENTEAFF.

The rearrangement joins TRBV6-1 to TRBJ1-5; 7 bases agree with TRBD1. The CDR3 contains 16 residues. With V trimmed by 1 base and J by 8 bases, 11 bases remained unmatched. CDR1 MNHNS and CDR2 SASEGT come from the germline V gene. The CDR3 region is CASSEVLAGGMKPQHF. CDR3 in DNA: TGTGCCAGCAGTGAAGTCTTGGCAGGGGGAATGAAGCCCCAGCATTTT.

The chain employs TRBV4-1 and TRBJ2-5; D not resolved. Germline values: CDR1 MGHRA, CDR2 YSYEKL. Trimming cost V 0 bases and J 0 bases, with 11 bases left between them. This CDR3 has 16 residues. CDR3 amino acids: CASSQDPKVYQETQYF. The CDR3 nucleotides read TGCGCCAGCAGCCAAGATCCTAAAGTGTACCAAGAGACCCAGTACTTC.

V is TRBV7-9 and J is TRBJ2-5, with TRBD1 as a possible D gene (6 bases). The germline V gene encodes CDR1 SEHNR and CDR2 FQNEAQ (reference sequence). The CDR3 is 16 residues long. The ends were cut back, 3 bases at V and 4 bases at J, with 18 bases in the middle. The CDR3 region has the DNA TGTGCCAGCAGCTTGGATCCGGGACACCGTTCAGAGACCCAGTACTTC. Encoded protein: CASSLDPGHRSETQYF.

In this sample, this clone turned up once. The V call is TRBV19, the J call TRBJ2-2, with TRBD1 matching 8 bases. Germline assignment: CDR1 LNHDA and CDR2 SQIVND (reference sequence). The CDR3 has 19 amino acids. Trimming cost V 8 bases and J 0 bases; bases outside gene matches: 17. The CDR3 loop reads CASGKWGRGLTSNTGELFF. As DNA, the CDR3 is TGTGCCAGTGGGAAATGGGGCAGGGGGCTAACCTCGAACACCGGGGAGCTGTTTTTT. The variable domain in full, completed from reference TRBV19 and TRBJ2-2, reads DGGITQSPKYLFRKEGQNVTLSCEQNLNHDAMYWYRQDPGQGLRLIYYSQIVNDFQKGDIAEGYSVSREKKESFPLTVTSAQKNPTAFYLCASGKWGRGLTSNTGELFFGEGSRLTVL.

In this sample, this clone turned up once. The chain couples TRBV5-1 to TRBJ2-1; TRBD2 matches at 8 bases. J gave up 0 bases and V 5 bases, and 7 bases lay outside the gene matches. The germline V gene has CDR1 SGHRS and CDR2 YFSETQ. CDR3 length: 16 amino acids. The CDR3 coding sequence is TGCGCCAGCAGTTTTAGCGGGGCCACCTCCTACAATGAGCAGTTCTTC. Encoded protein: CASSFSGATSYNEQFF.

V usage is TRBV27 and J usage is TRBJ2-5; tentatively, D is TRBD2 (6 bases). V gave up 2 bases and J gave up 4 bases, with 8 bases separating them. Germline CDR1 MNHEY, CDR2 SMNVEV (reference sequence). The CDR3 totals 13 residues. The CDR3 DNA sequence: TGTGCCAGCAGTTTACTGGGGGGAGAGACCCAGTACTTC. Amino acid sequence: CASSLLGGETQYF.

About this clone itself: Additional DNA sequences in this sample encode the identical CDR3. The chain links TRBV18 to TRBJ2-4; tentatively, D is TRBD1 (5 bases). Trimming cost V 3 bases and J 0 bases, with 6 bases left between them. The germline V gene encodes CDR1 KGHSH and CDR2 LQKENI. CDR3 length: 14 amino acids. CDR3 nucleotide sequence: TGTGCCAGCTCACCCACAGGAGCCAAAAACATTCAGTACTTC. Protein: CASSPTGAKNIQYF.

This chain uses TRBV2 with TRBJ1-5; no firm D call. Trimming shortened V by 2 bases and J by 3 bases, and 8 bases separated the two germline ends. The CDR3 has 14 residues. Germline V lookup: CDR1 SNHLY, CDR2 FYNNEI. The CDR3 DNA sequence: TGTGCCAGCAGTGAAAGTTCAGACAATCAGCCCCAGCATTTT. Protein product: CASSESSDNQPQHF. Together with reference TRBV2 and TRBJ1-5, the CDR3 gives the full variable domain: EPEVTQTPSHQVTQMGQEVILRCVPISNHLYFYWYRQILGQKVEFLVSFYNNEISEKSEIFDDQFSVERPDGSNFTLKIRSTKLEDSAMYFCASSESSDNQPQHFGDGTRLSIL.

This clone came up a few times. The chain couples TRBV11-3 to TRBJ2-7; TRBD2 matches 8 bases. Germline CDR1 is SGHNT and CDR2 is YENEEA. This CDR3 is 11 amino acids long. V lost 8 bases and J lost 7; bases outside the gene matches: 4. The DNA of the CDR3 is TGTGCCAGCGCCCGGGAGGGGGAGCAGTACTTC. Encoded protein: CASAREGEQYF.

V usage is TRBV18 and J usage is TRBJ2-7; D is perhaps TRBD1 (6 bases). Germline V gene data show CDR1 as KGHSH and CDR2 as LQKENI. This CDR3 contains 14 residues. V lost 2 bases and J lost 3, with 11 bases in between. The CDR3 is CASSPKRDNYEQYF. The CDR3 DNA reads TGTGCCAGCTCACCAAAGAGGGACAACTACGAGCAGTACTTC.

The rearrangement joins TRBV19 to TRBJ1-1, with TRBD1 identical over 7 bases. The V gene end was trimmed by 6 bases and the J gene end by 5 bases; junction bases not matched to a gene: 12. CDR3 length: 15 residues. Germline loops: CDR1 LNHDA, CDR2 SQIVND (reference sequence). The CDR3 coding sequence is TGTGCCAGTAGCCAGCTAGGGACAGATCATACTGAAGCTTTCTTT. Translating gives CASSQLGTDHTEAFF.

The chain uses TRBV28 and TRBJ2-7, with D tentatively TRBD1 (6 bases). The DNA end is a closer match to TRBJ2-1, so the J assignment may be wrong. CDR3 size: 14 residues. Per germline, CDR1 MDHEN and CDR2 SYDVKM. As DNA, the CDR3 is TGTGCCAGCAGCTCCGCGGACAGAGATAATGAGCAGTTCTTC. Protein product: CASSSADRDNEQFF.

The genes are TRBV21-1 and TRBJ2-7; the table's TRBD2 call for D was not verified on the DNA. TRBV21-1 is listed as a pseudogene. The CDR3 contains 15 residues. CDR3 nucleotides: TGTGCCAGCAGCAAAGTCGGACGGGACTCCTACGAGCAGTACTTC. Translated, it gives CASSKVGRDSYEQYF.

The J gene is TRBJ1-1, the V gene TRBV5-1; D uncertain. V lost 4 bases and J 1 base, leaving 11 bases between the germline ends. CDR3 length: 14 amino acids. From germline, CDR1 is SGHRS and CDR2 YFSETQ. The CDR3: CASSPSLSNTEAFF. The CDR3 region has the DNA TGCGCCAGCAGCCCCTCTCTCTCGAACACTGAAGCTTTCTTT.

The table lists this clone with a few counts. CDR3 loop: CASSIPGLGSYNEQFF. The CDR3, as DNA: TGCGCCAGCAGCATACCGGGACTAGGGTCGTACAATGAGCAGTTCTTC. V usage is TRBV5-1 and J usage is TRBJ2-1; 8 bases are shared with TRBD2. The CDR3 is made up of 16 amino acids. Germline V gene lookup returns CDR1 SGHRS and CDR2 YFSETQ. The ends lost 4 bases at V and 4 bases at J; junction bases unmatched: 10.

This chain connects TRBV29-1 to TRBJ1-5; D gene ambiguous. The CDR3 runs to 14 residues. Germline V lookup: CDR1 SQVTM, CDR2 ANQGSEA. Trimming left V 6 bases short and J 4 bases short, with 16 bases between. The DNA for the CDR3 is TGCAGCGTCGTAGAGGGTAATTGGAATCAGCCCCAGCATTTT. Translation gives CSVVEGNWNQPQHF.

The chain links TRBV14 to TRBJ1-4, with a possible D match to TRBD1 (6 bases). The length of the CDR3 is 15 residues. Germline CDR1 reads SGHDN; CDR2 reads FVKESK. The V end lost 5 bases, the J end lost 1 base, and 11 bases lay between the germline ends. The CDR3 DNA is TGTGCCAGCAGCTCAGGGGTTGGAACTAATGAAAAACTGTTTTTT. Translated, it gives CASSSGVGTNEKLFF.

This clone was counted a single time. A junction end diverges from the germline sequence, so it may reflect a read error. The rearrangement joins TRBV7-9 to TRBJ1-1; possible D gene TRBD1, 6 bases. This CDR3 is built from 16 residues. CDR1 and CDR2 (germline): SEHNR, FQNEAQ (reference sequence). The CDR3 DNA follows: TGTGCCGGCAGCCCCACCCGTCAGGGGTTTGGTACTGAAGCTTTCTTT. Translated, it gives CAGSPTRQGFGTEAFF.

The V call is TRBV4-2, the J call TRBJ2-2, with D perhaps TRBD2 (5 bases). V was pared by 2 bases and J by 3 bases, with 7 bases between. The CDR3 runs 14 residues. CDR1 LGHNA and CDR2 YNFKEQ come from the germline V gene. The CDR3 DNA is TGTGCCAGCAGCCAATCACTAGACACCGGGGAGCTGTTTTTT. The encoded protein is CASSQSLDTGELFF.